This T cell receptor (beta chain) was documented in a study of cytomegalovirus exposure and HLA in healthy donors (TCRdb year 2017). For the study in its entirety: An earlier analysis of fewer than 750 of the donors reported over 250 Gb of sequence data and 95 million to 120 million unique TCR beta sequences obtained from some 170 million T cells. The study aimed to test whether signatures of past pathogen exposure could be identified by cataloging public T cell receptors. Both class I and class II loci were covered by HLA typing, at four-digit resolution. Typing coverage varied by locus: 629-630 donors for A, B, C, DRB1 and DQB1; some 520 for DQA1; more than 600 for DPA1; 450 to 480 for DPB1. A later genetic analysis used genome-wide SNP genotypes for about 65% of the roughly 670 donors, treating that subset as a discovery cohort. Along with the approximately 600-subject first cohort, a separate validation cohort of roughly 110 different subjects was used. The T cell repertoires of under 750 subjects were profiled by immunosequencing and related to cytomegalovirus serostatus. Among about 400 genotyped donors of the cohort, an average of about 220,000 unique TCR beta nucleotide sequences was sequenced per donor, of which approximately 18% were non-productive. In an earlier analysis of 500 to 650 of the donors, high-throughput TCR beta sequencing was used to judge whether each TCR beta V gene segment behaved as functional or pseudogenic. Alongside the repertoire data, information on donor age, sex, ethnicity and CMV serostatus was compiled. All discovery cohort repertoires had been generated on a single sequencing platform. In a later analysis, previously published TCR beta repertoires from fewer than 750 donors were re-analyzed and high-resolution HLA genotyping was added so that TCR occurrence patterns could be studied. Among the roughly 370 genotyped donors, around 81% belonged to the genetic ancestry cluster associated with self-reported Caucasian donors. Because of strong linkage in the cohort, roughly five DR-DQ haplotypes were treated as single units for association and clustering. The later analysis used no new phenotypic data to find candidate immune exposures, relying instead on TCR beta sequences and their occurrence across donors. Roughly 310 gigabases of sequencing data and around 87 million unique TCR sequences were included in an early release covering roughly 700 HLA-typed donors. The study combined high-throughput TCR immunosequencing, statistical association of individual TCRs with disease status, and machine learning to predict cytomegalovirus infection status.

Preparation of the library involved the immunoSEQ multiplex PCR assay. For the multiplex PCR, a mixture combining 60 forward primers for TCR Vbeta segments and 13 reverse primers for TCR Jbeta segments was used. Amplification of the CDR3 region of rearranged TCR beta genes was performed with a multiplex PCR assay on genomic DNA. The Illumina HiSeq System was used to sequence the amplified TCR beta libraries as 87-base-pair reads. The paper's processing steps were these. A later analysis tallied tens of millions of unique TCR beta chains across the 666 repertoires, and some 10 million of those chains were shared by two or more donors. Raw reads were error-corrected and collapsed into unique sequences by a nearest-neighbor algorithm in which closely related sequences were merged to remove PCR and sequencing errors. V, D and J gene segments were assigned by aligning CDR3 sequences to IMGT reference sequences. For a sequence to be retained, a match of at least six nucleotides was required to both a V gene segment and a J gene segment. Rearrangements were called productive when the CDR3 lacked stop codons and stayed in frame with V and J; all others were non-productive. CDR3 was defined by IMGT convention, running from the second conserved V-encoded cysteine to the conserved J-encoded phenylalanine. In an earlier analysis of some 550 of the donors, sequences lacking an unambiguous match to a single V gene segment were excluded. In an earlier analysis of around 590 of the donors, a V segment was called functional when productive rearrangements were above 56.7%, and segregating when the standard deviation between donors exceeded 5%. To diagnose cytomegalovirus status from the catalog of TCR beta chain sequences, a statistical classification framework was built. In a later analysis, V and J genes were assigned by comparing TCR nucleotide sequences against IMGT/GENE-DB human TR gene sequences. A later analysis assigned CDR3 sequences and most-parsimonious VDJ recombination scenarios with the TCRdist pipeline. In a later analysis, each TCR beta chain was defined by its CDR3 amino acid sequence together with its V-gene family, and reads without a unique V-gene family were excluded. To address suspected cross-contamination and a sequencing artifact, a later analysis removed 592 highly shared, low-generation-probability nucleotide sequences. For each public chain, a later analysis derived a clonal expansion index from normalized ranks of inferred template counts within each repertoire. Generation probabilities in a later analysis came from a VDJ recombination model fitted to out-of-frame rearrangements, and those results were checked against IGoR. In a later analysis, TCR-TCR, TCR-HLA and TCR-CMV co-occurrence was scored with hypergeometric tests, and a repertoire-size bias correction was applied to TCR pairs. To estimate false discovery rates, a later analysis permuted the HLA or CMV assignments 20 times. In a later analysis, co-occurring TCRs were grouped using DBSCAN, with TCRdist sequence similarity added in when clustering inside HLA-allele-positive subsets. For co-occurrence clustering, repertoires with fewer than 30,000 or more than 120,000 public chains were excluded, along with several repertoires with anomalous nucleotide sharing. TCRdb holds this immuneACCESS table with in-frame rearrangements only. Some clones are missing; in checked studies, unresolved V genes explain under half, and the rest has no known cause. The D gene and trimming were derived from the DNA, and the V and J assignments and clone size from that table. The sample table holds under 150,000 clones, of which roughly four fifths were seen once. Together, the top ten hold about 1% of the sample.

Per the germline V gene (reference sequence), SGHNT is the CDR1 and YYREEE is the CDR2. Trimming leaves V shorter by 4 bases and J shorter by 5 bases, with the junction holding 8 bases beyond the gene matches. CDR3 length: 15 amino acids, cysteine to phenylalanine. CDR3 DNA only is kept here, 45 bases in frame from base 1. A remark on this clone: Its antigen is still unknown. It has no much larger one-base neighbor in the sample; base qualities were not kept.

The research as a whole found: According to a later genetic analysis, donors in an Asian-associated ancestry cluster had fewer N-insertions in productive TCRs than the roughly 700-donor mean. Cytomegalovirus status was reported to be diagnosed by the classifier with high specificity and sensitivity in both the original and validation cohorts. Compared with equally common non-associated chains, HLA-associated TCR beta chains in a later analysis were more clonally expanded and had lower generation probabilities. An association between a missense DCLRE1C variant and V-gene and J-gene trimming of TCR beta chains was found in a later genetic analysis and replicated in an independent cohort. Because counts were too low, seventeen rarely observed V segments, including chromosome 9 orphons, were excluded from the earlier analysis of roughly 580 of the donors. Immune exposure information for the cohort was limited to CMV serostatus. Correlated functional status among segregating V segments might reflect linkage disequilibrium, but an unknown experimental factor could not be ruled out. The presence/absence analyses assumed that sequencing depth was roughly uniform across donors, and that assumption may not be true. In a later analysis, several top co-occurrence clusters were reported to appear linked to parvovirus B19, influenza, CMV and Epstein-Barr virus. Specific HLA alleles were associated with roughly 17,000 TCR beta sequences at a false discovery rate of 0.05 in a later analysis. A later analysis found that TCR association rates varied across HLA loci, with DRB1 alleles showing the most associated TCRs and HLA-C alleles the fewest. Assigning TCR associations to individual alleles was difficult when HLA alleles, especially DR and DQ, strongly co-occurred. The study listed over 150 TCR beta chains as associated with cytomegalovirus. A few of the identified cytomegalovirus-associated TCR beta chains were confirmed in vitro to be specific for cytomegalovirus antigens. It was suggested by the authors that the approach could potentially be generalized to other disease states and immunological phenotypes. According to a later analysis, most CMV-associated TCR beta chains appeared to be HLA-restricted, and the HLA associations seemed to be driven largely by CMV exposure. In an earlier analysis of around 600 of the donors, most TCR beta V segments appeared in productive rearrangements about 90% or about 30% of the time, broadly matching IMGT annotations. A further reported finding was that TCR beta sequences accurately predicted the HLA-A and HLA-B alleles for most subjects in the first cohort. A cluster of highly shared sequence variants was judged likely to represent a technical artifact of the sequencing pipeline. Because HLA typing was unavailable for some donors at each locus, only the typed subset was used in association tests. Most TCR sequences were observed very rarely across donors, whereas some public TCRs were present in many individuals. In this cohort, only TCR beta chains were sequenced, and detectable features were limited by the absence of alpha or paired-chain data. Some IMGT-functional V segments, including TRBV6-2 and TRBV6-3, could not be distinguished by the 87-base-pair reads and were therefore excluded.

In total, 666 healthy bone marrow donors made up the cohort. Cohort members were all nominally healthy when sampled, although unrecorded immune exposures were likely present. The donor tested CMV seronegative and was one of the 352 seronegative cohort members. A peripheral blood sample was collected from each donor, and TCR beta sequencing was performed on peripheral blood mononuclear cells. Genomic DNA was extracted from the blood cell samples with the Qiagen DNeasy Blood Extraction Kit. The clonotype comes from a boy aged 5-17 years in good health and CMV-seronegative. Sequenced input: PBMCs. The V and J segments used are TRBV5-4 and TRBJ2-5; 10 bases in the middle match TRBD2. The sequence in DNA is TGTGCCAGCAGCGGACCCGGGACTAGCGATGAGACCCAGTACTTC. Its protein product is CASSGPGTSDETQYF.